This paragraph reports one T cell receptor (beta chain). What antigen it recognizes has not been identified. Qualities for individual bases were not recorded, and no much larger clone is one base off. At study entry, adolescents were screened for latent tuberculosis infection by tuberculin skin test and QuantiFERON-TB GOLD In-Tube IGRA. Immunosequencing was performed on unsorted cryopreserved PBMC and covered approximately 110,000 T cells per clinical donor on average. Eleven high schools in the Worcester region of the Western Cape, South Africa, served as enrollment sites for adolescents aged 12 to 18 years. Around 10 M. tuberculosis-infected adolescents and approximately 10 uninfected adolescents were selected, with the two groups matched for age and sex. PBMC from adolescents were isolated by density centrifugation from freshly drawn heparinized blood and then cryopreserved. These data come from a study of T cells in tuberculosis (dated by TCRdb to the late 2010s). Looking at the study overall: The study combined CD1B tetramers and high-throughput TCR immunosequencing to characterize T cells specific for the mycobacterial lipid antigen glucose monomycolate (GMM). In a South African clinical cohort, IGRA-negative adolescents, IGRA-positive adolescents with latent tuberculosis and adults with active tuberculosis were compared, with roughly 9 people in each group.

The germline V gene specifies MNHNS as CDR1 and SASEGT as CDR2. V has 2 bases trimmed and J has 3 bases trimmed; junction bases matching no gene number 4. The CDR3 contains 16 residues, cysteine and phenylalanine counted. Only the CDR3 region is kept as DNA, spanning 48 bases read in frame from base 1. TCR libraries were generated with the immunoSEQ multiplex PCR assay, using TCR-beta and/or TCR-alpha/delta assays for each sample. The Illumina high-throughput platform was used to sequence the amplified TCR libraries. As for the original processing: Clustering and dimensionality reduction relied on pairwise TCRdist distances among GMM-specific receptors from T cells that were either sorted ex vivo or expanded in vitro. Each clinical repertoire was scored by mean NN-distance, the average TCRdist to the nearest 10% of tetramer-positive reference sequences. GEM TCR motif frequency was calculated as the fraction of unique TCRs that matched known GEM sequences in V/J usage and CDR3 length. Linear discriminant analysis with leave-one-out cross-validation, implemented in scikit-learn, was used to classify active tuberculosis. TCRdb holds this immuneACCESS table with in-frame rearrangements only. Some clones are missing; in checked studies, unresolved V genes explain under half, and the rest has no known cause. For V, J and clone size, that table is used; D and trimming come from the DNA. For this sample the table gives tens of thousands of clones, of which over 85% were detected only once. The ten biggest clones cover around a sixth of the sample.

Summary of the overall study and its limitations: Clinical samples were chosen by availability of cryopreserved specimens, and active tuberculosis cases were adults while controls were adolescents. Smaller mean NN-distances to GMM-specific TCRs were observed in active tuberculosis TCR-alpha repertoires than in IGRA-negative controls, suggesting clonal expansion of GMM-specific TCRs. With the diverse GMM-specific repertoire as input, a classifier achieved 85% to 90% accuracy (AUROC 0.7 to 0.9), whereas GEM motif frequencies as input gave more than 55% accuracy. Shorter CDR3-alpha lengths in active tuberculosis patients partly drove the smaller NN-distances, and the TCR-beta difference was not statistically significant.

The clonotype originates from a donor aged 10-29 years with latent tuberculosis or without tuberculosis infection. Some clones in this sample may be carry-over from other donors' samples. The rearrangement joined TRBV6-1 to TRBJ1-2; 12 of the junction bases match TRBD1. The sequenced sample consisted of PBMCs. The CDR3 region has the sequence CASSEPGQGAYYGYTF. The DNA reads as follows: TGTGCCAGCAGTGAACCGGGACAGGGGGCTTACTATGGCTACACCTTC.